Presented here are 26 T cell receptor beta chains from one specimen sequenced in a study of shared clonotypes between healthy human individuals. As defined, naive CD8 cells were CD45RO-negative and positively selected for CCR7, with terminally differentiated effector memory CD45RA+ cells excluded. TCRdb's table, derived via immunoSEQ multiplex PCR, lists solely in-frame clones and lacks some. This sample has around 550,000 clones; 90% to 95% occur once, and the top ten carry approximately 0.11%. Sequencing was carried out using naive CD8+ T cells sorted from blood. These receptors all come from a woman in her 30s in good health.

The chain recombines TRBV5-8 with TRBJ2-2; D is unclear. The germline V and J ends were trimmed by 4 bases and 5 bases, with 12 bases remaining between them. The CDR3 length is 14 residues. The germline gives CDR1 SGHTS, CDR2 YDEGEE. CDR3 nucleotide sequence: TGTGCCAGCAGCGTGGGCAGGTGGACCGGGGAGCTGTTTTTT. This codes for CASSVGRWTGELFF.

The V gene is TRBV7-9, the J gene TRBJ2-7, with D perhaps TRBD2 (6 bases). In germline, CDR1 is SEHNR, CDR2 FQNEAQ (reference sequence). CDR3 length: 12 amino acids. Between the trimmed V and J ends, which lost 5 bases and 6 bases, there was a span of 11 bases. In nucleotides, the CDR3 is TGTGCCAGCAGCGTTGGGGGGTTCGAGCAGTACTTC. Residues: CASSVGGFEQYF.

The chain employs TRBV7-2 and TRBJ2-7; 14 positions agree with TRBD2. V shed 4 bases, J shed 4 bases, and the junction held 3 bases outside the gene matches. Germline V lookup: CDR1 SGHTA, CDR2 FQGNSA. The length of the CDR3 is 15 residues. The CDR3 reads CASSSGTSGRYEQYF. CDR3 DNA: TGTGCCAGCAGCTCAGGGACTAGCGGGAGATACGAGCAGTACTTC.

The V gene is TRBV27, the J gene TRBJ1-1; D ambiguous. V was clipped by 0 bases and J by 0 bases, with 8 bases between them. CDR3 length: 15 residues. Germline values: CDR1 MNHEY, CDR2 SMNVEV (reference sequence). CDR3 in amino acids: CASSLSLLMNTEAFF. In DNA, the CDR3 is TGTGCCAGCAGTTTATCCCTGTTAATGAACACTGAAGCTTTCTTT.

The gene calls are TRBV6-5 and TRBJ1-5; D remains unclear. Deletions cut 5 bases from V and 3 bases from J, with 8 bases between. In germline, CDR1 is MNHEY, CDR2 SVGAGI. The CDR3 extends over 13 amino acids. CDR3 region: CASSVYINQPQHF. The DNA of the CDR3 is TGTGCCAGCAGTGTTTACATCAATCAGCCCCAGCATTTT.

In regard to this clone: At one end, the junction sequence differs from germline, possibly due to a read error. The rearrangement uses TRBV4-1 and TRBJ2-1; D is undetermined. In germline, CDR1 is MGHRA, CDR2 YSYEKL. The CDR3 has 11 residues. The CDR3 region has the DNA TGCGCCAGCAGCTCCCACAATGAGCAGTTCTTC. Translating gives CASSSHNEQFF.

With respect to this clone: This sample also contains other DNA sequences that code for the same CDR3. CDR3 DNA: TGTGCCAGCTCCGATTCCTACGAGCAGTACTTC. It is translated as CASSDSYEQYF. The chain couples TRBV6-6 to TRBJ2-7; no firm D call. The germline V and J ends were trimmed by 8 bases and 1 base, with 6 bases remaining between them. The CDR3 runs to 11 residues. The V gene's germline CDR1 is MNHNY and CDR2 SVGAGI (reference sequence).

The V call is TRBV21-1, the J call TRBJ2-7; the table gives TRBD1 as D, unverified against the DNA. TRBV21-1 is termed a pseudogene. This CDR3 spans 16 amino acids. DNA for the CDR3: TGTGCCAGCAGCGAGGGGGAACAGGGGAATCCCTACGAGCAGTACTTC. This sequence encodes CASSEGEQGNPYEQYF.

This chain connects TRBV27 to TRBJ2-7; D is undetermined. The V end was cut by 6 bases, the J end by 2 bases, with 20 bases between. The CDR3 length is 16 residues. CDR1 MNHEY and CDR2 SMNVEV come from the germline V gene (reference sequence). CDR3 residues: CASSPVLAMGTYEQYF. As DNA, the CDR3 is TGTGCCAGCAGCCCTGTATTAGCCATGGGAACCTACGAGCAGTACTTC.

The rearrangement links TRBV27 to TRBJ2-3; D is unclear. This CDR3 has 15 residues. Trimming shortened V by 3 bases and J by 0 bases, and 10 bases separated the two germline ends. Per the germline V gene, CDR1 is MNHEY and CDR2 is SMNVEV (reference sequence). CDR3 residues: CASSFLVTSTDTQYF. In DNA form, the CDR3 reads TGTGCCAGCAGTTTTCTAGTCACTAGCACAGATACGCAGTATTTT.

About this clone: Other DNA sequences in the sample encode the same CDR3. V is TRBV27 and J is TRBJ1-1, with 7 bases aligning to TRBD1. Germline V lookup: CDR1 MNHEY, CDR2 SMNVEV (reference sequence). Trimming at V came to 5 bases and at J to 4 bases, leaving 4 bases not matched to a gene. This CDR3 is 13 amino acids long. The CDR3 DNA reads TGTGCCAGCAGTCCAGGGGGGGGCACTGAAGCTTTCTTT. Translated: CASSPGGGTEAFF.

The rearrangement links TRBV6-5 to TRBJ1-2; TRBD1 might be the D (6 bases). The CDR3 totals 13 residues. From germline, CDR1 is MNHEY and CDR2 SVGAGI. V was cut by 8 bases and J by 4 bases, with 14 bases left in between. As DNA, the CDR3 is TGTGCCAGCTCGCCCGGGACACTCTATGGCTACACCTTC. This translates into CASSPGTLYGYTF.

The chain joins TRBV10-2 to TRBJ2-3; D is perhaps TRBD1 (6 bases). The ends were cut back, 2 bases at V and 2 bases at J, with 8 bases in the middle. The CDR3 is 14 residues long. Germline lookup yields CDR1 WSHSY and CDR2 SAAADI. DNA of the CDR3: TGCGCCAGCAGTGAGACAGGGAACACAGATACGCAGTATTTT. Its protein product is CASSETGNTDTQYF.

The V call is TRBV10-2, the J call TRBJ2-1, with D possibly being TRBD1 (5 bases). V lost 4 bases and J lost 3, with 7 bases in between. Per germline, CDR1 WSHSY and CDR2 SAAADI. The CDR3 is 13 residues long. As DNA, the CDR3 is TGCGCCAGCAGTGTCGACAGCTACAATGAGCAGTTCTTC. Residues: CASSVDSYNEQFF.

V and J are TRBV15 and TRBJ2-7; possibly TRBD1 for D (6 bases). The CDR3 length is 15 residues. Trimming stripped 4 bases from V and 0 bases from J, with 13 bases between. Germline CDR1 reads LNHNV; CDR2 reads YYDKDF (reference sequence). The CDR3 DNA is TGTGCCACCAGCACAGAACAGGGCCTCTCCTACGAGCAGTACTTC. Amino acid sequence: CATSTEQGLSYEQYF.

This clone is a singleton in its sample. Here the CDR3 DNA reads TGCGCCAGCAGCCAAGTGGGAATCGACTCAGGGGAACTATACACCTTC. It is translated as CASSQVGIDSGELYTF. V usage is TRBV4-1 and J usage is TRBJ1-2, with D tentatively TRBD1 (6 bases). Germline V gives CDR1 MGHRA, CDR2 YSYEKL. There are 16 residues in the CDR3. Trimming shortened V by 1 base and J by 11 bases, and 23 bases separated the two germline ends.

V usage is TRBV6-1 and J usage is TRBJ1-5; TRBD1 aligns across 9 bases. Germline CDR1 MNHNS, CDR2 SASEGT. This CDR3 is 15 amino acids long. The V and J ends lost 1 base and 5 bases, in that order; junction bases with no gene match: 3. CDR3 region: CASSEDRGLYQPQHF. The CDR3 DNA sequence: TGTGCCAGCAGTGAAGACAGGGGGCTCTATCAGCCCCAGCATTTT.

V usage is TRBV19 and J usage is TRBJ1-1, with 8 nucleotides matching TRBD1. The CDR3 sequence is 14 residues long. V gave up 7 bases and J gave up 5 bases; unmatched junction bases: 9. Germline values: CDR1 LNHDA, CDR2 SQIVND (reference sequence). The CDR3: CASTGGPGRTEAFF. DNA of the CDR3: TGTGCCAGTACAGGGGGCCCGGGCCGAACTGAAGCTTTCTTT. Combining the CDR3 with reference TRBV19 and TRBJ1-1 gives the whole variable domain DGGITQSPKYLFRKEGQNVTLSCEQNLNHDAMYWYRQDPGQGLRLIYYSQIVNDFQKGDIAEGYSVSREKKESFPLTVTSAQKNPTAFYLCASTGGPGRTEAFFGQGTRLTVV.

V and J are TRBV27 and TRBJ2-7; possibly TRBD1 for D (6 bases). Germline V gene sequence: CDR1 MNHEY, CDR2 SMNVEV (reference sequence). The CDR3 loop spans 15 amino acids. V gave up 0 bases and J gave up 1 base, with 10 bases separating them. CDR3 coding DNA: TGTGCCAGCAGTTTATCGTGGGGGACATCCTACGAGCAGTACTTC. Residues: CASSLSWGTSYEQYF.

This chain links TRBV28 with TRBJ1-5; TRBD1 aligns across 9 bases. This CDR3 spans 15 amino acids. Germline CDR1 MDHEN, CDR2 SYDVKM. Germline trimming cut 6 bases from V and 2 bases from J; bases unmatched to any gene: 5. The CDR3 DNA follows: TGTGCCAGCAGCTCCCGACAGGGGGGCAATCAGCCCCAGCATTTT. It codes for CASSSRQGGNQPQHF.

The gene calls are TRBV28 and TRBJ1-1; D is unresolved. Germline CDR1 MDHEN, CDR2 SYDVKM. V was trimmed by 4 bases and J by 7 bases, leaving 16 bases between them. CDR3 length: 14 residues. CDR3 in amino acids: CASSYLGPTNEAFF. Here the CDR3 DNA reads TGTGCCAGCAGTTACCTCGGACCGACGAATGAAGCTTTCTTT.

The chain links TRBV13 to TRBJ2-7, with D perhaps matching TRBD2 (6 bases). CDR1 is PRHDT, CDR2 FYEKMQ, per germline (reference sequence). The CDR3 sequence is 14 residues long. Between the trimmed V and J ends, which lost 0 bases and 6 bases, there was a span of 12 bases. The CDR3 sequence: CASSLGLGGTEQYF. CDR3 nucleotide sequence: TGTGCCAGCAGCTTAGGCCTTGGCGGGACCGAGCAGTACTTC.

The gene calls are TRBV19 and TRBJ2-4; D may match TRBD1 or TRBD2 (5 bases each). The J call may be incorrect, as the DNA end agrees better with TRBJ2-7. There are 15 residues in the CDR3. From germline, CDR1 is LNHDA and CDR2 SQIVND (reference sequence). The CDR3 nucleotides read TGTGCCAGTAGTATCGGGCTAGGGGAGTCCTACGAGCAGTACTTC. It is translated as CASSIGLGESYEQYF.

The CDR3 nucleotides read TGTGCCAGCGGAATTGGCGTACCGGCTTTCTTT. The encoded protein is CASGIGVPAFF. The rearrangement uses TRBV27 and TRBJ1-1, with no clear D. CDR1 MNHEY and CDR2 SMNVEV come from the germline V gene (reference sequence). Trimming pared 8 bases from V and 11 bases from J, leaving 15 bases between. This CDR3 is 11 amino acids long.

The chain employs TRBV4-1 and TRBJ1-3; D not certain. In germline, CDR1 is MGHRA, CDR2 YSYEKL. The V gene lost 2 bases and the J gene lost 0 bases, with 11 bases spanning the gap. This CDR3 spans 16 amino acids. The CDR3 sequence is CASSQSGWSSGNTIYF. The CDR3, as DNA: TGCGCCAGCAGCCAAAGCGGGTGGAGCTCTGGAAACACCATATATTTT.

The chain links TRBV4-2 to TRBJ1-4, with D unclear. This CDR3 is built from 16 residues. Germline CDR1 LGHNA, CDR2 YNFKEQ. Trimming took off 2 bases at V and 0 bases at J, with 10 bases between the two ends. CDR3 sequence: CASSQSSRATNEKLFF. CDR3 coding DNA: TGTGCCAGCAGCCAAAGCAGCCGTGCAACTAATGAAAAACTGTTTTTT.